A single T cell receptor beta chain is shown here with its context. The data originate from a study of shared T cell receptors in the human thymus. The CDR3 is 16 residues long. The germline V gene encodes CDR1 LGHNA and CDR2 YNFKEQ. V shed 0 bases and J 2 bases; nucleotides not matched to a gene: 7. Produced via immunoSEQ multiplex PCR; TCRdb's table is partial and in-frame only. The sample includes almost 550,000 clones, 75% to 85% of them seen just once. These data also featured in a second study, about human thymus T cells. That source reports: The authors found apparently biased V and J gene usage in thymic and blood repertoires.

The chain employs TRBV4-2 and TRBJ2-7; 7 bases are shared with TRBD2. Material: thymocytes. This TCR was sampled from a boy younger than two with a congenital heart defect. The CDR3 is CASSQDLASGAYEQYF. The CDR3 nucleotides read TGTGCCAGCAGCCAAGATCTGGCTAGCGGCGCCTACGAGCAGTACTTC.